These T cell receptor beta chains were read from a single sample in a study of blood T cell repertoires in COVID-19. TCRdb's copy holds only in-frame clones and misses some; the assay was immunoSEQ multiplex PCR. The sample yields around 260,000 clones, 70% to 90% seen once. What was sequenced was peripheral blood. Receptors originate from a man between 60 and 75 years old who had recovered from COVID-19. Each CDR3 is given with its conserved first and last residue. The D gene is left open where the match is weak. The listing skips clone size in some rows; elsewhere it reads once, few, many or a size class.

V gene	D gene	J gene	clone size	CDR3 DNA	CDR3 protein
TRBV7-8	TRBD2	TRBJ2-5	-	TGTGCCAGCAGCTCCTCAGGGCTAGCGGGGGGCCAAGAGACCCAGTACTTC	CASSSSGLAGGQETQYF
TRBV2	TRBD1	TRBJ2-7	-	TGTGCCAGCAGTCCGGGACAGATCTACGAGCAGTACTTC	CASSPGQIYEQYF
TRBV21-1	-	TRBJ2-7	-	TGTGCCAGCAGCAAAAGGAGTAGGGGGGAGTTCGGACTAGTTTCTTACGAGCAGTACTTC	CASSKRSRGEFGLVSYEQYF
TRBV15	-	TRBJ1-2	-	TGTGCCACCAGCAGAGATGTCGCTGGGGGCGATGGCTACACCTTC	CATSRDVAGGDGYTF
TRBV7-2	TRBD1	TRBJ1-2	-	TGTGCCAGCAGCTTAGGCCCAGGGGGCGGCTATGGCTACACCTTC	CASSLGPGGGYGYTF
TRBV11-3	-	TRBJ2-1	-	TGTGCCAGCAGCTTATGGTGGGGGGACAATGAGCAGTTCTTC	CASSLWWGDNEQFF
TRBV6-1	TRBD1	TRBJ1-6	-	TGTGCCAGCAGTGAAGCGGACAGGGGAACCTATAATTCACCCCTCCACTTT	CASSEADRGTYNSPLHF
TRBV6-1	TRBD2	TRBJ2-3	-	TGTGCCAGCAGTGGTGCCGCTAGCGGGGGGTGGGGTGATACGCAGTATTTT	CASSGAASGGWGDTQYF
TRBV5-8	TRBD1	TRBJ1-5	few	TGTGCCAGCAGTGATGGCGGGACAGTCCTTGAGCCCCAGCATTTT	CASSDGGTVLEPQHF
TRBV7-2	-	TRBJ1-3	-	TGTGCCAGCAGCTTCCAGGGGACTGGAAACACCATATATTTT	CASSFQGTGNTIYF
TRBV27	TRBD1	TRBJ1-2	once	TGTGCCACCCGACAGGGCGCTAACTATGGCTACACCTTC	CATRQGANYGYTF
TRBV5-4	TRBD1	TRBJ2-3	-	TGTGCCGGTAACGGACAGGGCACAGATACGCAGTATTTT	CAGNGQGTDTQYF
TRBV15	TRBD2	TRBJ2-1	-	TGTGCCACCAGCAGAACCGGGGGGGCGTACGGTGAGCAGTTCTTC	CATSRTGGAYGEQFF
TRBV11-2	TRBD1	TRBJ1-4	-	TGTGCCAGCAGCTTGGCAGGGGGCTCAACTAATGAAAAACTGTTTTTT	CASSLAGGSTNEKLFF
TRBV5-1	-	TRBJ1-4	-	TGCGCCAGCAGCTTGACAGCAACTAATGAAAAACTGTTTTTT	CASSLTATNEKLFF
TRBV6-5	-	TRBJ1-5	-	TGTGCCAGCAGTCCAACCAGGAATCAGCCCCAGCATTTT	CASSPTRNQPQHF
TRBV12-3/TRBV12-4	TRBD1	TRBJ2-7	-	TGTGCCAGCAGTGCAGGGGGCAAGGACGAGCAGTACTTC	CASSAGGKDEQYF
TRBV6-1	-	TRBJ2-1	-	TGTGCCAGCAGTGAAACCAAGCGGGAGCAGTTCTTC	CASSETKREQFF
TRBV3-1/TRBV3-2	-	TRBJ1-2	-	TGTGCCAGCAGCCCCCGCGGCACCCACTATGGCTACACCTTC	CASSPRGTHYGYTF
TRBV9	-	TRBJ2-1	-	TGTGCCAGCAGCGTAGTTTCGCCCGGGGTTGCCAATGAGCAGTTCTTC	CASSVVSPGVANEQFF
TRBV9	-	TRBJ1-4	-	TGTGCCAGCAGCGGTACAGGTGCAACTAATGAAAAACTGTTTTTT	CASSGTGATNEKLFF
TRBV6-6	-	TRBJ2-3	-	TGTGCCAGCAGTTACGGCCAGTCCCCGGATACGCAGTATTTT	CASSYGQSPDTQYF
TRBV6-2/TRBV6-3	TRBD1	TRBJ1-2	-	TGTGCCAGCAGTACCGGGACAGAGCCTACTCATCGCTATGGCTACACCTTC	CASSTGTEPTHRYGYTF
TRBV3-1/TRBV3-2	-	TRBJ2-7	-	TGTGCCAGCAGCCAAGAGCGGACAACTACCTACGAGCAGTACTTC	CASSQERTTTYEQYF
TRBV30	-	TRBJ2-7	-	TGTGCCTGGAGTGTACAGGGCTACGAGCAGTACTTC	CAWSVQGYEQYF
TRBV19	TRBD1	TRBJ2-3	-	TGTGCCAGTAGGGGACAGAGCACAGATACGCAGTATTTT	CASRGQSTDTQYF
TRBV6-2/TRBV6-3	TRBD2	TRBJ2-3	-	TGTGCCAGCAGACCTCTGGGACTAGCGGGAGGTGCAGATACGCAGTATTTT	CASRPLGLAGGADTQYF